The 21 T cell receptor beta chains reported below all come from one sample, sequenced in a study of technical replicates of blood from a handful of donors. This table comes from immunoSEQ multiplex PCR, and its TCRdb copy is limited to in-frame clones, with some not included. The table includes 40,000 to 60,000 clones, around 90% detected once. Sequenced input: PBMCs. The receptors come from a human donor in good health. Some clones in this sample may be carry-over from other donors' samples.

CDR3 DNA: TGCGCCAGCAGCCAAGATCTTGGAGGCAGCGGGAGGGCCTACGAGCAGTACTTC. Protein: CASSQDLGGSGRAYEQYF. V usage is TRBV4-3 and J usage is TRBJ2-7; TRBD2 matches at 10 bases. Germline values: CDR1 LGHNA, CDR2 YSLEER. This CDR3 comprises 18 residues. The J segment lost 2 bases and the V segment lost 0 bases, leaving 10 bases of the junction unmatched.

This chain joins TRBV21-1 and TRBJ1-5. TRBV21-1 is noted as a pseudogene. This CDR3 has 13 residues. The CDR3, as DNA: TGTGCCAGCAGCATCGGAGGCAATCAGCCCCAGCATTTT. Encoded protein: CASSIGGNQPQHF.

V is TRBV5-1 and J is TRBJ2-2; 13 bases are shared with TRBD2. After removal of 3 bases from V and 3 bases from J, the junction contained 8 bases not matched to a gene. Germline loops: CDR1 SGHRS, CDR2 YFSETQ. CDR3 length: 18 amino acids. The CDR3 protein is CASSWRTSGGPDTGELFF. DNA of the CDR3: TGCGCCAGCAGCTGGAGGACTAGCGGGGGCCCGGACACCGGGGAGCTGTTTTTT.

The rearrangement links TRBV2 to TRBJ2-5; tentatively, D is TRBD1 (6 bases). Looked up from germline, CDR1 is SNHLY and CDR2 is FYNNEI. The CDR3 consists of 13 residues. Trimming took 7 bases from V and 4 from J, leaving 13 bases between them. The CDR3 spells CASKGERGETQYF. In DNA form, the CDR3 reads TGTGCCAGCAAGGGGGAGAGGGGAGAGACCCAGTACTTC.

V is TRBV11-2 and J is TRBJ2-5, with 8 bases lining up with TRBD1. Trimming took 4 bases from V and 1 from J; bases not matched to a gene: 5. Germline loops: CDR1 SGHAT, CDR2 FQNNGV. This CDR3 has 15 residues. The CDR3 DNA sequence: TGTGCCAGCAGCTCCGGACAGGGCCTCCAAGAGACCCAGTACTTC. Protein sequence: CASSSGQGLQETQYF.

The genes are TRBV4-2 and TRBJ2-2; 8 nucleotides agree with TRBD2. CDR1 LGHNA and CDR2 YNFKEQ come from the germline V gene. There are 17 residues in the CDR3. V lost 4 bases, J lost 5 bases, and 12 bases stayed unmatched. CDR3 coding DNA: TGTGCCAGCAGCCCCCAGGGGTTAGCGGGACGTACCGGGGAGCTGTTTTTT. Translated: CASSPQGLAGRTGELFF.

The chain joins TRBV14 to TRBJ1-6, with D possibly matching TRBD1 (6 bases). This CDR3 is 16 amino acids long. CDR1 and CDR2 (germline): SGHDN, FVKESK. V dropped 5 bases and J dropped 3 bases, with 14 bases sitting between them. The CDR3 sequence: CASSYFTGNYNSPLHF. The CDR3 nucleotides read TGTGCCAGCAGCTACTTCACAGGGAACTATAATTCACCCCTCCACTTT.

CDR3 nucleotides: TGTGCCAGCAGTGAAGCGCGCGGTTATCAGCCCCAGCATTTT. As protein: CASSEARGYQPQHF. J is TRBJ1-5 and V is TRBV6-1; no clear D. The germline V and J ends were trimmed by 0 bases and 5 bases, with 8 bases remaining between them. The CDR3 runs to 14 residues. CDR1 MNHNS and CDR2 SASEGT come from the germline V gene.

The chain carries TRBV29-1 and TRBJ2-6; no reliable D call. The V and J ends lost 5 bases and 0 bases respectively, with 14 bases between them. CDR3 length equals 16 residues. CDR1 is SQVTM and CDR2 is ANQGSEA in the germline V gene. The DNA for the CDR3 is TGCAGCGTTTTCTCAGACATAAACTCTGGGGCCAACGTCCTGACTTTC. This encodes CSVFSDINSGANVLTF. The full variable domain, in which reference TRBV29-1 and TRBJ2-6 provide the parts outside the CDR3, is SAVISQKPSRDICQRGTSLTIQCQVDSQVTMMFWYRQQPGQSLTLIATANQGSEATYESGFVIDKFPISRPNLTFSTLTVSNMSPEDSSIYLCSVFSDINSGANVLTFGAGSRLTVL.

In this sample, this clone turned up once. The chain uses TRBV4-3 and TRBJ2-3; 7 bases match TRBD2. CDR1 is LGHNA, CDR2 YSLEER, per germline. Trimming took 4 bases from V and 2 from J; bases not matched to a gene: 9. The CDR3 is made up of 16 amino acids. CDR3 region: CASSPYGSGDTDTQYF. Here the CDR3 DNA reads TGCGCCAGCAGCCCCTACGGGAGCGGGGACACAGATACGCAGTATTTT.

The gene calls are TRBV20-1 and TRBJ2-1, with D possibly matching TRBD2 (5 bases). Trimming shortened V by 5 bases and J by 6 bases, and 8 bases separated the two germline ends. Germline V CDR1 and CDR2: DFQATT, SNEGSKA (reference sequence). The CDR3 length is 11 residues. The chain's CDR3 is CSADTSNEQFF. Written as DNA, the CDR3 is TGCAGTGCTGATACTAGCAATGAGCAGTTCTTC.

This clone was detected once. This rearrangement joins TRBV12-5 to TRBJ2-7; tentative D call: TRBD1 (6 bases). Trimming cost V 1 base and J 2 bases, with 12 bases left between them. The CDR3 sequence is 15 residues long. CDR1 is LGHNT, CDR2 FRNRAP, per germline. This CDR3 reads CASGLDTGIPYEQYF. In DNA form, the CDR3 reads TGTGCTAGTGGTTTGGATACAGGGATTCCCTACGAGCAGTACTTC. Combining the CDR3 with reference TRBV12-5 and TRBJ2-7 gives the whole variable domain DARVTQTPRHKVTEMGQEVTMRCQPILGHNTVFWYRQTMMQGLELLAYFRNRAPLDDSGMPKDRFSAEMPDATLATLKIQPSEPRDSAVYFCASGLDTGIPYEQYFGPGTRLTVT.

CDR3 in DNA: TGCGCCAGCAGCCAAAGAAGCGGTCCCCCCGTTTCCGGGGAGCTGTTTTTT. Amino acid sequence: CASSQRSGPPVSGELFF. V usage is TRBV4-3 and J usage is TRBJ2-2; weak D call: TRBD2 (5 bases). V lost 2 bases, J lost 6 bases, and 19 bases lay in between. The CDR3 extends over 17 amino acids. Germline V lookup: CDR1 LGHNA, CDR2 YSLEER.

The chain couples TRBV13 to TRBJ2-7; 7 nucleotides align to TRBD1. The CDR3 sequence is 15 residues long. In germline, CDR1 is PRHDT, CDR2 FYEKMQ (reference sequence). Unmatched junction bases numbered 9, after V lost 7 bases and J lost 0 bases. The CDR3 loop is CASTKGQQSSYEQYF. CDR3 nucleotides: TGTGCCAGCACCAAGGGACAGCAGAGCTCCTACGAGCAGTACTTC.

The CDR3: CASRYFDGSYEQYF. The CDR3 DNA follows: TGTGCCAGCAGATACTTCGACGGGAGCTACGAGCAGTACTTC. The chain is built from TRBV11-2 and TRBJ2-7, with TRBD2 as a possible D gene (6 bases). V shed 6 bases and J shed 3 bases, with 15 bases lying between them. The CDR3 spans 14 residues. Looked up from germline, CDR1 is SGHAT and CDR2 is FQNNGV.

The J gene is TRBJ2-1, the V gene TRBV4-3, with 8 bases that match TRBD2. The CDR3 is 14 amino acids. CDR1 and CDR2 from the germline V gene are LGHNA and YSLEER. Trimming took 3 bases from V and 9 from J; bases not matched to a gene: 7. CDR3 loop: CASSHYGRGAEQFF. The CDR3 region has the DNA TGCGCCAGCAGCCATTACGGGAGGGGAGCTGAGCAGTTCTTC.

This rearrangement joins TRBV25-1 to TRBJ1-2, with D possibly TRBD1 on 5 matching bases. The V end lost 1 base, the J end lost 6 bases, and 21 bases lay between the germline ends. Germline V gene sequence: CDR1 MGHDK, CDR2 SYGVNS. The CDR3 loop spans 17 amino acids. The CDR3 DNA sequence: TGTGCCAGCAGTGAATCAGGGAGCGGGTTTCGAACTGATGGCTACACCTTC. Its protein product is CASSESGSGFRTDGYTF.

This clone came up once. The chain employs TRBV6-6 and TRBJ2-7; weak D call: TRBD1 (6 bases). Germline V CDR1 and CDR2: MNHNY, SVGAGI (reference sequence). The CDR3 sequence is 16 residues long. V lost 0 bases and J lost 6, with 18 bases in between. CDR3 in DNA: TGTGCCAGCAGTTACTCGACTACCAGGGGTCGGGTCGAGCAGTACTTC. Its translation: CASSYSTTRGRVEQYF.

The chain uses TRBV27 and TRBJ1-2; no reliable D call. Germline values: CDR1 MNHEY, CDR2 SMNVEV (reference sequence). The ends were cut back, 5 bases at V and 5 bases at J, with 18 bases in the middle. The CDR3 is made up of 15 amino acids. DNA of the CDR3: TGTGCCAGCAGTCCCTTACTCGGAGGAACGTATGGCTACACCTTC. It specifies CASSPLLGGTYGYTF.

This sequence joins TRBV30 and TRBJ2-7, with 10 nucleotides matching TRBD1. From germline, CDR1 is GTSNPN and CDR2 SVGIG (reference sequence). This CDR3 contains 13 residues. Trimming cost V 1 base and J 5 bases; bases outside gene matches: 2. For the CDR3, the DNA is TGTGCCTGGAGTGGGACAGGGGGTAACGAGCAGTACTTC. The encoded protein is CAWSGTGGNEQYF.

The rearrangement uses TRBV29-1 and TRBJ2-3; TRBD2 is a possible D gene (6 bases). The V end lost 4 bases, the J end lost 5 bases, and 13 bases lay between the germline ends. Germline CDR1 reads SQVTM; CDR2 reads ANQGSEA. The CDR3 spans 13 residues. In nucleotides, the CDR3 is TGCAGCGTTGGGGGCGGGGAGATAGATACGCAGTATTTT. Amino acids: CSVGGGEIDTQYF.